The rows below give T cell receptor beta chains drawn from one sample of a study of blood T cell repertoires in COVID-19. The table came from immunoSEQ multiplex PCR; TCRdb's copy has only in-frame clones and leaves some out. Here the sample spans over 55,000 clones, about 82% being singletons. The sample was PBMCs or T cells enriched from blood (not recorded which). The origin of the receptors is a middle-aged woman with acute COVID-19. Both conserved end residues are part of each CDR3. Fields, in order: clone size, D gene, J gene, V gene, CDR3 DNA, CDR3 protein. The D gene is left open where the match is weak. Some rows have no size entry. The others give once, few or many, or a class for an expanded clone.

-,-,TRBJ2-6,TRBV5-4,TGTGCCAGCAGCCAGCGGGTCGGGAGTACGGGGGCCAACGTCCTGACTTTC,CASSQRVGSTGANVLTF
-,TRBD2,TRBJ2-3,TRBV2,TGTGCCAGCAGTCTACCGGGACTAGCGGTGGTATTT,CASSLPGLAVVF
-,-,TRBJ2-1,TRBV4-2,TGTGCCAGCAGCCAGGACTTCGGTGCTGAGCAGTTCTTC,CASSQDFGAEQFF
-,-,TRBJ2-2,TRBV14,TGTGCCAGCAGACCCTCGCAGTACACCGGGGAGCTGTTTTTT,CASRPSQYTGELFF
-,TRBD1,TRBJ2-3,TRBV19,TGTGCCAGTAGTATCTCTTGGGGACAGGGAACAGATACGCAGTATTTT,CASSISWGQGTDTQYF
few,-,TRBJ2-5,TRBV7-9,TGTGCCAGCAGCTTAGTCGGCGGGACCCAGTACTTC,CASSLVGGTQYF
once,TRBD1,TRBJ1-4,TRBV4-2,TGTGCCAGCAGCCAGACAGGGGGCGATCGTGAAAAACTGTTTTTT,CASSQTGGDREKLFF
-,TRBD1,TRBJ1-2,TRBV27,TGTGCCAGCAGTCCCTTTCAGGGGGGCGGAAATAACTATGGCTACACCTTC,CASSPFQGGGNNYGYTF
-,TRBD1,TRBJ2-6,TRBV5-1,TGCGCCAGCAGCTGGGACAGGGCTGGGGCCAACGTCCTGACTTTC,CASSWDRAGANVLTF
-,TRBD2,TRBJ2-3,TRBV27,TGTGCCCTCAATAGCGGGAGGGCCCGGGGAGATACGCAGTATTTT,CALNSGRARGDTQYF
-,TRBD1,TRBJ2-7,TRBV28,TGTGCCAGCAGTGCTCCAATAGGGGGCTCCTCCTACGAGCAGTACTTC,CASSAPIGGSSYEQYF
-,TRBD1,TRBJ1-2,TRBV5-1,TGCGCCAGCAGCCCCACGACAGGGGTTGGCTATGGCTACACCTTC,CASSPTTGVGYGYTF
-,TRBD1,TRBJ1-2,TRBV28,TGTGCCAGCAGTCTCCTCCGGGACAGGAGAAATAACTATGGCTACACCTTC,CASSLLRDRRNNYGYTF
-,-,TRBJ2-5,TRBV28,TGTGCCAGCAGTTTCCCTGGACTCCAAGAGACCCAGTACTTC,CASSFPGLQETQYF
-,TRBD1,TRBJ2-2,TRBV6-4,TGTGCCAGCTCGGGACAGTTCAACACCGGGGAGCTGTTTTTT,CASSGQFNTGELFF
-,-,TRBJ2-5,TRBV19,TGTGCCAGTAGGCAACGGGCGGGGTTCGGGGAGACCCAGTACTTC,CASRQRAGFGETQYF
-,TRBD1,TRBJ2-7,TRBV5-1,TGCGCCAGCAGCTTTTTGGGTGCAGGGGGCAACGAGCAGTACTTC,CASSFLGAGGNEQYF
once,-,TRBJ2-3,TRBV11-3,TGTGCCAGCTCCCACGGGCAGGGAAATACGCAGTATTTT,CASSHGQGNTQYF
-,-,TRBJ1-6,TRBV2,TGTGCCAGCAGTGAAATCGGGGGTGGCCCTTCACCCCTCCACTTT,CASSEIGGGPSPLHF
-,-,TRBJ1-3,TRBV14,TGTGCCAGCAGCCAAACTTCGGAACAGTTCTTCTCTGGAAACACCATATATTTT,CASSQTSEQFFSGNTIYF
-,TRBD2,TRBJ2-1,TRBV3-1/TRBV3-2,TGTGCCAGCAGCCAAGCTACGGGAGGGCCTTGGAATGAGCAGTTCTTC,CASSQATGGPWNEQFF
-,-,TRBJ2-3,TRBV29-1,TGCAGCGTTGGGACTCAGAGCACAGATACGCAGTATTTT,CSVGTQSTDTQYF
once,-,TRBJ1-1,TRBV28,TGTGCCAGCAGTTTTTCAGGGGCCGGCACTGAAGCTTTCTTT,CASSFSGAGTEAFF
-,TRBD1,TRBJ2-1,TRBV28,TGTGCCAGCACGTCCGGGACAGTGGATTGGAATGAGCAGTTCTTC,CASTSGTVDWNEQFF
-,TRBD1,TRBJ1-2,TRBV27,TGTGCCAGCAGTTTATCGACAGGGAACACCTACACCTTC,CASSLSTGNTYTF
-,-,TRBJ2-6,TRBV27,TGTGCCAGCAGTCAGGGCCCCGGGGCCAACGTCCTGACTTTC,CASSQGPGANVLTF
-,-,TRBJ1-1,TRBV2,TGTGCCAGCAACCCGACCGGGGGCACTGAAGCTTTCTTT,CASNPTGGTEAFF
-,-,TRBJ2-3,TRBV4-1,TGCGCCAGCAGCGGCCAAAGGCGGGACTTAGAAGATACGCAGTATTTT,CASSGQRRDLEDTQYF
-,TRBD2,TRBJ2-1,TRBV13,TGTGCCAGCAGCTTCGGGACTAGCGGGAGAAATGAGCAGTTCTTC,CASSFGTSGRNEQFF
-,-,TRBJ1-1,TRBV10-1,TGCGCCAGCAGTGGACAGATGAACACTGAAGCTTTCTTT,CASSGQMNTEAFF
-,TRBD1,TRBJ1-2,TRBV7-9,TGTGCCAGCAGCTTAGTCCGGACAGGGCAGGGCTACACCTTC,CASSLVRTGQGYTF
-,TRBD1,TRBJ1-1,TRBV19,TGTGCCAGTAGTACCGGACAGGGCGTCACTGAAGCTTTCTTT,CASSTGQGVTEAFF
-,-,TRBJ2-1,TRBV28,TGTGCCAGCAGTGACCGGACTACGAGGCATGAGCAGTTCTTC,CASSDRTTRHEQFF
-,TRBD1,TRBJ2-1,TRBV9,TGTGCCAGCAGCTCCGACAGGGGTGATGAGCAGTTCTTC,CASSSDRGDEQFF
-,-,TRBJ2-6,TRBV6-4,TGTGCCAGCAGTGACGGGGACTCGAGCTCTGGGGCCAACGTCCTGACTTTC,CASSDGDSSSGANVLTF
-,TRBD2,TRBJ2-1,TRBV3-1/TRBV3-2,TGTGCCAGCAGTCCCGGACTAGGGACGGGGAATGAGCAGTTCTTC,CASSPGLGTGNEQFF
-,TRBD2,TRBJ2-7,TRBV27,TGTGCCAGCAGTGGGACTAGCGGCTACGAGCAGTACTTC,CASSGTSGYEQYF
-,-,TRBJ1-3,TRBV28,TGTGCCAGCAGTTTAGACAGCCTGCTAAACACCATATATTTT,CASSLDSLLNTIYF
-,TRBD2,TRBJ2-1,TRBV4-1,TGCGCCAGCAGCCAAGGCCTAGCGGGACTCAATGAGCAGTTCTTC,CASSQGLAGLNEQFF
-,-,TRBJ2-1,TRBV2,TGTGCCAGCCGTAGGGAGTCCCCCGGCAATGAGCAGTTCTTC,CASRRESPGNEQFF
-,-,TRBJ1-6,TRBV9,TGTGCCAGCAGCGCCCAGGGTCTGCAGGGTTCACCCCTCCACTTT,CASSAQGLQGSPLHF
-,-,TRBJ1-4,TRBV7-9,TGTGCCAGCAGCATTCGACTAACTGGGATAGAACCGATCGGGGAAAAACTGTTTTTT,CASSIRLTGIEPIGEKLFF
-,TRBD2,TRBJ2-5,TRBV5-6,TGTGCCAGCAGCTTGGCGAGCGGGGGGGAGACCCAGTACTTC,CASSLASGGETQYF
-,-,TRBJ2-3,TRBV28,TGTGCCAGCAGTTTTGTAGGGACAACCACAGATACGCAGTATTTT,CASSFVGTTTDTQYF
once,TRBD1,TRBJ1-1,TRBV3-1/TRBV3-2,TGTGCCAGCAGCCGAGGACAGGAATCCTCCCAAGCTTTCTTT,CASSRGQESSQAFF
-,TRBD2,TRBJ2-5,TRBV11-2,TGTGCCAGCAGCACCCTGGGGGGGGTCGGTGGAGAGACCCAGTACTTC,CASSTLGGVGGETQYF
-,TRBD2,TRBJ2-3,TRBV5-1,TGCGCCAGCAGCCGCCGAGGGACTAGCGGGGGGTACACAGATACGCAGTATTTT,CASSRRGTSGGYTDTQYF
-,TRBD1,TRBJ2-5,TRBV28,TGTGCCAGCTCGGACAGGGGTTATGAGACCCAGTACTTC,CASSDRGYETQYF
-,-,TRBJ2-3,TRBV5-1,TGCGCCAGCAGCTCCGATTCGGAAGCTGGGGGCGGGGATACGCAGTATTTT,CASSSDSEAGGGDTQYF
-,-,TRBJ2-7,TRBV5-1,TGCGCCAGTACCAGGGCGCTTGACTACGAGCAGTACTTC,CASTRALDYEQYF
-,TRBD2,TRBJ2-1,TRBV24-1,TGTGCCACCAGTGATTCCGAACTAGCGGGAGGTTATCGGTTCTTC,CATSDSELAGGYRFF
-,-,TRBJ1-3,TRBV20-1,TGCAGTGCTAGTGGAAACCAGGGAAACACCATATATTTT,CSASGNQGNTIYF
-,-,TRBJ1-4,TRBV5-5,TGTGCCAGCAGCTGGGGGGGCGAAGAAAAACTGTTTTTT,CASSWGGEEKLFF
-,-,TRBJ1-1,TRBV14,TGTGCCAGCAGCCAAGAGACCCGGGGGGCCACTGAAGCTTTCTTT,CASSQETRGATEAFF
-,-,TRBJ1-2,TRBV2,TGTGCCAGCAGATACGCGGGGGAGGGCTACACCTTC,CASRYAGEGYTF
-,TRBD2,TRBJ2-5,TRBV19,TGTGCCAGTAGTATAGGGGGGGGAAAGCAAGAGACCCAGTACTTC,CASSIGGGKQETQYF
-,-,TRBJ2-7,TRBV3-1/TRBV3-2,TGTGCCAGCAGCCAAGATCGGTTTAGCGCCGAGCAGTACTTC,CASSQDRFSAEQYF